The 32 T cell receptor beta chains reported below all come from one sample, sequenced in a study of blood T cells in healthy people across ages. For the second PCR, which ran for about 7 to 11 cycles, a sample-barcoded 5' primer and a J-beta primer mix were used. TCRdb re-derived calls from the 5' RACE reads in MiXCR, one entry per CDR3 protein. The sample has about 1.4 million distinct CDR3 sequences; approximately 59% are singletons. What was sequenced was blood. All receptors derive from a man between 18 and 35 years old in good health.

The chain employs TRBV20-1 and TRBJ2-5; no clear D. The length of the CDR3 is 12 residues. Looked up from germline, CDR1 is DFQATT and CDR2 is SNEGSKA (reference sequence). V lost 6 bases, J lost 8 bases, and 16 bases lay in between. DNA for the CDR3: TGCAGTGCCGGGCCGGGCCCCCGTACCCAGTACTTC. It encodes CSAGPGPRTQYF.

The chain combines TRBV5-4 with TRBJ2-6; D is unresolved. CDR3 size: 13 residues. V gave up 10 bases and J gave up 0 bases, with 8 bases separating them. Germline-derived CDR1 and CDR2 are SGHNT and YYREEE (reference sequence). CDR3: CAVRDSGANVLTF. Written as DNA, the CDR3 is TGTGCCGTAAGGGACTCTGGGGCCAACGTCCTGACTTTC.

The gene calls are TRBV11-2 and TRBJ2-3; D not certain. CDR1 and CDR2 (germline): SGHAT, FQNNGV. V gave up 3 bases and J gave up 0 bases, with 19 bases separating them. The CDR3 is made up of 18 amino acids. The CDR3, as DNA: TGTGCCAGCAGCTTTTTAGGGTTGGGATCACGAAGCACAGATACGCAGTATTTT. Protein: CASSFLGLGSRSTDTQYF. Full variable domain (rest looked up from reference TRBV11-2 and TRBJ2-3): EAGVAQSPRYKIIEKRQSVAFWCNPISGHATLYWYQQILGQGPKLLIQFQNNGVVDDSQLPKDRFSAERLKGVDSTLKIQPAKLEDSAVYLCASSFLGLGSRSTDTQYFGPGTRLTVL.

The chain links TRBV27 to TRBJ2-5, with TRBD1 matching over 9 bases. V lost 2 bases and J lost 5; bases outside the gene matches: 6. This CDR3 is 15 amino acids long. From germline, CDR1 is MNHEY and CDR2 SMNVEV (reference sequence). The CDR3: CASSLDYRGLETQYF. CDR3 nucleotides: TGTGCCAGCAGTTTAGACTACAGGGGGCTGGAGACCCAGTACTTC.

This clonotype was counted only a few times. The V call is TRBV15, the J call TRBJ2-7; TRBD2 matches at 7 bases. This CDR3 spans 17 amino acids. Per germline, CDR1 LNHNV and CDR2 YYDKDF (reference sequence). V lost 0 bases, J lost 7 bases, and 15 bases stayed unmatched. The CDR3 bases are TGTGCCACCAGCAGAGAGTCGGGGCTAGCGGACAACAATGAGCAGTACTTC. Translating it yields CATSRESGLADNNEQYF.

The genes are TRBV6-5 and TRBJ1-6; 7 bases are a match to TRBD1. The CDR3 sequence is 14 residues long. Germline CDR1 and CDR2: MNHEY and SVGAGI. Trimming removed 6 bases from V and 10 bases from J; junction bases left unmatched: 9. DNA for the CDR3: TGTGCCAGCAGCTCGGACAGGACGCGCTCACCCCTCCACTTT. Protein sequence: CASSSDRTRSPLHF.

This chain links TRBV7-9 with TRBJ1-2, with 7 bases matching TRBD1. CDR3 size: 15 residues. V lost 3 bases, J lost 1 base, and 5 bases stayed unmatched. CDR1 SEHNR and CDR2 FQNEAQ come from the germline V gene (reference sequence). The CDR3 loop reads CASSFRDSLNYGYTF. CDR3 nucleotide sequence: TGTGCCAGCAGCTTCAGGGACAGTCTTAACTATGGCTACACCTTC.

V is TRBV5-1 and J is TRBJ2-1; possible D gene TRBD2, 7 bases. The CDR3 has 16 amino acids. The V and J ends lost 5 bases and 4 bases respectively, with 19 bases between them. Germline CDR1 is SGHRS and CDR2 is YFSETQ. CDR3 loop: CASRPRGADYYNEQFF. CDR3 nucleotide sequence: TGCGCCAGCAGGCCCCGGGGGGCAGATTATTACAATGAGCAGTTCTTC. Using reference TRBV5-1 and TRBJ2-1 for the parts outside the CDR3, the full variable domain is KAGVTQTPRYLIKTRGQQVTLSCSPISGHRSVSWYQQTPGQGLQFLFEYFSETQRNKGNFPGRFSGRQFSNSRSEMNVSTLELGDSALYLCASRPRGADYYNEQFFGPGTRLTVL.

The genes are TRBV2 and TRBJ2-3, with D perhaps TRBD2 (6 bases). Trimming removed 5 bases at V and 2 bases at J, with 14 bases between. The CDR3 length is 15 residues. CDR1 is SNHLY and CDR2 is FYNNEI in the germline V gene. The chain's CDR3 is CASSKGLSFTDTQYF. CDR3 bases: TGTGCCAGCAGTAAGGGACTGTCCTTCACAGATACGCAGTATTTT.

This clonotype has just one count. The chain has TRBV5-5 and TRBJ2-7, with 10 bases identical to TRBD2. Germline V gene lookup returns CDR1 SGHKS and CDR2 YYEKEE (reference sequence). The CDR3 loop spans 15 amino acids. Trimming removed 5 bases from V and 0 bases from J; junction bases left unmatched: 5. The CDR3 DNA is TGTGCCAGCAGAGGCGGGACTAGCGTCTCCTACGAGCAGTACTTC. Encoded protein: CASRGGTSVSYEQYF.

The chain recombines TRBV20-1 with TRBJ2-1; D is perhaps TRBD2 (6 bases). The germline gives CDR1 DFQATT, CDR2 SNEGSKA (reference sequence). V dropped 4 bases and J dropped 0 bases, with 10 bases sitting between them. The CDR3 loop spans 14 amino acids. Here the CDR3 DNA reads TGCAGTGCTACTCTAGCGATCTCCTACAATGAGCAGTTCTTC. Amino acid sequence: CSATLAISYNEQFF.

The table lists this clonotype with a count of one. CDR3 residues: CASSPWQGRRGANVLTF. The DNA of the CDR3 is TGTGCCAGCAGCCCCTGGCAGGGGAGGAGGGGGGCCAACGTCCTGACTTTC. The V gene is TRBV14, the J gene TRBJ2-6; tentatively, D is TRBD1 or TRBD2 (6 bases each). The germline gives CDR1 SGHDN, CDR2 FVKESK. The CDR3 spans 17 residues. Trimming shortened V by 4 bases and J by 4 bases, and 17 bases separated the two germline ends.

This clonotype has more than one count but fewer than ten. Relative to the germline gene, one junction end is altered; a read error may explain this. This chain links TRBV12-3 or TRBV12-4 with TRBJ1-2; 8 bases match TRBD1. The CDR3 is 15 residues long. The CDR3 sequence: CASSLFDRGNSGYTF. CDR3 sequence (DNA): TGTGCCAGCAGTTTATTCGACAGGGGTAACTCTGGCTACACCTTC.

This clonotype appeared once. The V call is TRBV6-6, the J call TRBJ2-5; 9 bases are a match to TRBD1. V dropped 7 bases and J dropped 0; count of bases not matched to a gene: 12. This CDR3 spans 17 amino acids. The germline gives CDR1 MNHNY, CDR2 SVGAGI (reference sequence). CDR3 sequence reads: CASKTGGVGPYQETQYF. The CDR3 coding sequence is TGTGCCAGCAAGACAGGGGGGGTGGGACCGTACCAAGAGACCCAGTACTTC.

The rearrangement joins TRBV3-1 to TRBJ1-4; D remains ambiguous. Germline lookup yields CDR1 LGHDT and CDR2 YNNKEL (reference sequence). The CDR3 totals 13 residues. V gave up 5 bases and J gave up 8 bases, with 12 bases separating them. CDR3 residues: CASSTTTVEKLFF. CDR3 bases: TGTGCCAGCAGCACGACGACGGTCGAAAAACTGTTTTTT.

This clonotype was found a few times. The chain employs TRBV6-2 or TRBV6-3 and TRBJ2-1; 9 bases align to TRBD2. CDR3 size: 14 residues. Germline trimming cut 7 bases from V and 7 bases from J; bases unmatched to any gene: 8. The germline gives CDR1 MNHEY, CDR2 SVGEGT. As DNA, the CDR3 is TGTGCCAGCACGGGGCGGGAGGGCCCGAATGAGCAGTTCTTC. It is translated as CASTGREGPNEQFF.

The CDR3 nucleotides read TGTGCCAGCAGTTTAGTACTAGGTTCCCGAGAGACCCAGTACTTC. This codes for CASSLVLGSRETQYF. The V gene is TRBV12-3 or TRBV12-4, the J gene TRBJ2-5; D is perhaps TRBD2 (5 bases). Trimming took 1 base from V and 4 from J, leaving 13 bases between them. This CDR3 contains 15 residues.

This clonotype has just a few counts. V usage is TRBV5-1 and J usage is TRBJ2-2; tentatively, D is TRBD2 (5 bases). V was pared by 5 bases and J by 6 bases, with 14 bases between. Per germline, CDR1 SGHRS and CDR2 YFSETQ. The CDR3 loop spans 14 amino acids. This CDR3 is CASSHNSGPGELFF. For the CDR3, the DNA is TGCGCCAGCAGTCATAACAGCGGTCCCGGGGAGCTGTTTTTT. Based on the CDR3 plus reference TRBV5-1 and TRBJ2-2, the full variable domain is KAGVTQTPRYLIKTRGQQVTLSCSPISGHRSVSWYQQTPGQGLQFLFEYFSETQRNKGNFPGRFSGRQFSNSRSEMNVSTLELGDSALYLCASSHNSGPGELFFGEGSRLTVL.

The CDR3 DNA is TGCAGTGCTTCAAAGACCTGGACAGGCAACTTCTCCTATAATTCACCCCTCCACTTT. Encoded protein: CSASKTWTGNFSYNSPLHF. The chain employs TRBV20-1 and TRBJ1-6; 7 nucleotides line up with TRBD1. J lost 0 bases, V lost 5 bases, and 16 bases had no gene match. Per germline, CDR1 DFQATT and CDR2 SNEGSKA (reference sequence). The length of the CDR3 is 19 residues.

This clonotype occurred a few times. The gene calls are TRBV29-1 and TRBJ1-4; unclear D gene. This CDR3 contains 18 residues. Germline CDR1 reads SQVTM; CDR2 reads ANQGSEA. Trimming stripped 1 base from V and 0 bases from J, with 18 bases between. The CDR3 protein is CSVEVAETPRATNEKLFF. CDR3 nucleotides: TGCAGCGTTGAAGTGGCAGAAACCCCGAGGGCAACTAATGAAAAACTGTTTTTT.

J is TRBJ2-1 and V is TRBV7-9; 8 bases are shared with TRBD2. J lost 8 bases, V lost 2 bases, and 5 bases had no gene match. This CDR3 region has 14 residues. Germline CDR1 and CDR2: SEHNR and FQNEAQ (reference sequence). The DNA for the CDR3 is TGTGCCAGCAGCTTACCCAGCGGGAGAGATGAGCAGTTCTTC. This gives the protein CASSLPSGRDEQFF.

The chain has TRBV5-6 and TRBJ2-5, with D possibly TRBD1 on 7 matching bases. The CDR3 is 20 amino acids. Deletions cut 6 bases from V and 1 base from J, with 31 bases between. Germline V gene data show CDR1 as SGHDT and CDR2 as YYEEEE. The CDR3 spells CASTSTGGASTGIFQETQYF. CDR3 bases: TGTGCCAGCACTTCCACCGGGGGTGCGTCGACAGGGATCTTCCAAGAGACCCAGTACTTC.

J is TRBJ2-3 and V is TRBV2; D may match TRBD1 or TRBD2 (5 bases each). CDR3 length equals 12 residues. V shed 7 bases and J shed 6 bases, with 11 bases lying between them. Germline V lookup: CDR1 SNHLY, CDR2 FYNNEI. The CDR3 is CASITGADTQYF. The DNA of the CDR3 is TGTGCCAGCATTACCGGGGCGGATACGCAGTATTTT. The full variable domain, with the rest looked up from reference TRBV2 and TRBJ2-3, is EPEVTQTPSHQVTQMGQEVILRCVPISNHLYFYWYRQILGQKVEFLVSFYNNEISEKSEIFDDQFSVERPDGSNFTLKIRSTKLEDSAMYFCASITGADTQYFGPGTRLTVL.

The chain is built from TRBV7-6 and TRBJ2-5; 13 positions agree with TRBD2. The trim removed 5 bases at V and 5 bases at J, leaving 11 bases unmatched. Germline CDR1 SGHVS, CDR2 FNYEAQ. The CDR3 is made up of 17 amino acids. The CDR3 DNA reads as TGTGCCAGCAGCCCATGGACTAGCGGGAGTACGACGGAGACCCAGTACTTC. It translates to CASSPWTSGSTTETQYF. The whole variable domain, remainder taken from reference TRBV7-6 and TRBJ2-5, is GAGVSQSPRYKVTKRGQDVALRCDPISGHVSLYWYRQALGQGPEFLTYFNYEAQQDKSGLPNDRFSAERPEGSISTLTIQRTEQRDSAMYRCASSPWTSGSTTETQYFGPGTRLLVL.

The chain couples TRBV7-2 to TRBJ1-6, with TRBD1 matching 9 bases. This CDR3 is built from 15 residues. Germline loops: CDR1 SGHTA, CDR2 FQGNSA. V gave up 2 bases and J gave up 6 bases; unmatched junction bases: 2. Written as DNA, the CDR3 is TGTGCCAGCAGCTTAAGGGGACAGGGTAATTCACCCCTCCACTTT. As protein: CASSLRGQGNSPLHF.

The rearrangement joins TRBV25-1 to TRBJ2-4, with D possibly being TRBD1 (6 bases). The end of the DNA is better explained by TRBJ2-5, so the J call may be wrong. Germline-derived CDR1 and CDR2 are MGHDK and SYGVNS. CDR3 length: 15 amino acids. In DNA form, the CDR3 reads TGTGCCAGCAGTATATTAAGACAGGCGGGAGAGACCCAGTACTTC. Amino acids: CASSILRQAGETQYF.

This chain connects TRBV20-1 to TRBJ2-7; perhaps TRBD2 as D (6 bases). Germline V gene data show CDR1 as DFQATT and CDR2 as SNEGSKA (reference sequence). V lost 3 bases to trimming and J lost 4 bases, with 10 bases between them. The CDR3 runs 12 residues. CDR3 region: CSARDGRYEQYF. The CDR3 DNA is TGCAGTGCTAGGGACGGGAGATACGAGCAGTACTTC.

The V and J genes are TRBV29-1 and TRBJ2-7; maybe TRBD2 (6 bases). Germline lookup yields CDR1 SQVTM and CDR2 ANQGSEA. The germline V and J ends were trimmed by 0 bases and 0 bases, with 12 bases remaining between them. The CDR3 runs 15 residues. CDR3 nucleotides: TGCAGCGTTGAAGATGGGGCGGGGCCCTCCTACGAGCAGTACTTC. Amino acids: CSVEDGAGPSYEQYF.

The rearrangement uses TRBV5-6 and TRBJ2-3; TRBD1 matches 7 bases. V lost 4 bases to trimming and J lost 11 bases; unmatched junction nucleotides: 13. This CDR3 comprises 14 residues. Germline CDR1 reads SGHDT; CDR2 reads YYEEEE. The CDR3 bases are TGTGCCAGCAGCGGCAAGACAGGGACCCCCATGCAGTATTTT. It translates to CASSGKTGTPMQYF. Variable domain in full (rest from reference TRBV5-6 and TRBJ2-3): DAGVTQSPTHLIKTRGQQVTLRCSPKSGHDTVSWYQQALGQGPQFIFQYYEEEERQRGNFPDRFSGHQFPNYSSELNVNALLLGDSALYLCASSGKTGTPMQYFGPGTRLTVL.

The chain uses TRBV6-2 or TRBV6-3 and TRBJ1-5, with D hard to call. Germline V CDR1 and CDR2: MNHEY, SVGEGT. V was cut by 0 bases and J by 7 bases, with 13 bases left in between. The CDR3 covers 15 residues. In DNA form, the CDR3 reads TGTGCCAGCAGTTACTCGAGTGGGTCGGGGCAGCCCCAGCATTTT. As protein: CASSYSSGSGQPQHF.

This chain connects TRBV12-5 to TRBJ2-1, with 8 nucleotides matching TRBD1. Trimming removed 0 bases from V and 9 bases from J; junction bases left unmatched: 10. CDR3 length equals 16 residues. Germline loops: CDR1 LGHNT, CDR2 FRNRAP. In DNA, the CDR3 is TGTGCTAGTGGTTTGGTAGTCTCCTCCGGACAGGGTGAGCAGTTCTTC. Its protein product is CASGLVVSSGQGEQFF.

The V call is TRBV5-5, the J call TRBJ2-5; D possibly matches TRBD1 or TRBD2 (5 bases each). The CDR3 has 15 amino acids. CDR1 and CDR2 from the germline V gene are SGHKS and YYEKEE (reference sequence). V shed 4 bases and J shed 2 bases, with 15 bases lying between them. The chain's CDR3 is CASSRGRGVQETQYF. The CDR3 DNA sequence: TGTGCCAGCAGCAGGGGAAGGGGAGTACAAGAGACCCAGTACTTC.